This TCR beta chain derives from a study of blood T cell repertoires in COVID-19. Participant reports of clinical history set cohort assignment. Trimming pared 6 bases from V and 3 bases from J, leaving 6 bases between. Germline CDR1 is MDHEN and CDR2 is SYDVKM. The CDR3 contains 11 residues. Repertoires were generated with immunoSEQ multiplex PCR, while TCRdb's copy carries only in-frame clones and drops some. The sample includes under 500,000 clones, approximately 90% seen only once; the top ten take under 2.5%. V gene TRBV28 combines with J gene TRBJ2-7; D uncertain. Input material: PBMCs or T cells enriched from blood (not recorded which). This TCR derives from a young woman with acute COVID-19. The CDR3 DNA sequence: TGTGCCAGCAGAAGCTTCTACGAGCAGTACTTC. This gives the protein CASRSFYEQYF.